The TCR beta chain under discussion was sequenced for a study of PD-1 blockade in classical Hodgkin lymphoma. Study summary: Patients were administered nivolumab (3 mg/kg intravenously) every 2 weeks. Regarding the study as a whole: Sources of repertoire differences remain undefined, possibly disease activity or prior therapy. Complete responders' baseline diversity resembled that of newly diagnosed patients. A significant rise in TCR diversity by C4D1 was seen for CD4+ but not CD8+ cells.

About this clone itself: Its specificity is unknown.

From germline, CDR1 is KGHSH and CDR2 LQKENI. The J segment lost 4 bases and the V segment lost 2 bases, leaving 3 bases of the junction unmatched. The CDR3 has 14 amino acids. Using immunoSEQ multiplex PCR, the repertoire was profiled, and TCRdb retains in-frame clones only, with some absent. The sample consists of roughly 86,000 clones, 75% to 85% of them appearing once. Time point denoted: cycle 4 day 1 (C4D1), after about 6 weeks of nivolumab. Exposure to brentuximab vedotin varied, and each patient had relapsed following autologous stem cell transplantation. The receptor comes from a human donor with classical Hodgkin lymphoma. The sequenced sample was peripheral blood mononuclear cells (PBMCs), obtained before the fourth cycle of nivolumab. The rearrangement uses TRBV18 and TRBJ1-1; TRBD1 matches 8 bases. The CDR3 DNA reads as TGTGCCAGCTCACCAGAAACAGGGGGCACTGAAGCTTTCTTT. Encoded protein: CASSPETGGTEAFF.